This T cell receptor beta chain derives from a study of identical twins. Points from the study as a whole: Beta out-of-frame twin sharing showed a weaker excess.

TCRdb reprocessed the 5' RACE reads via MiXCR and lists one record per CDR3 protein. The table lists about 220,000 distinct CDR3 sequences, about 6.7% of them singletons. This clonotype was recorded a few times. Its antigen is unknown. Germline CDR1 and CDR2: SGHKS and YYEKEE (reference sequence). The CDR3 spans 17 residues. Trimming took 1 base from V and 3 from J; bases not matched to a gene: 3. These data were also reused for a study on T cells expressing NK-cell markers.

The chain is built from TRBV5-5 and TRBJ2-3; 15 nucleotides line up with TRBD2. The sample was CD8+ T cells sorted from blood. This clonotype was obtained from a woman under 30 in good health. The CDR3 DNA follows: TGTGCCAGCAGCTTGCTGGGACTAGCGGGGGGAACAGATACGCAGTATTTT. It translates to CASSLLGLAGGTDTQYF.